The clone carrying this T cell receptor beta chain has a count of ten or more. The CDR3 regions of TCR beta were amplified from RNA transcripts. A set of HTBI primers served as the primers for a first-round RT-PCR of the TCR CDR3. TCRdb ran MiXCR on the multiplex PCR reads and lists one entry per CDR3 protein. The data contain about 510,000 distinct CDR3 sequences, about 14% of them singletons. The data originate from a study of T cells in Graves' hyperthyroidism and ophthalmopathy. Looked up from germline, CDR1 is MDHEN and CDR2 is SYDVKM. Trimming pared 5 bases from V and 4 bases from J, leaving 14 bases between. CDR3 length equals 14 residues.

This receptor was identified in a woman aged 35 to 49 with Graves' hyperthyroidism. This chain links TRBV28 with TRBJ1-1; maybe TRBD1 (6 bases). The sample consisted of blood. The CDR3 region is CASSGGAEITEAFF. CDR3 DNA sequence: TGTGCCAGCAGTGGGGGGGCTGAGATCACTGAAGCTTTCTTT.